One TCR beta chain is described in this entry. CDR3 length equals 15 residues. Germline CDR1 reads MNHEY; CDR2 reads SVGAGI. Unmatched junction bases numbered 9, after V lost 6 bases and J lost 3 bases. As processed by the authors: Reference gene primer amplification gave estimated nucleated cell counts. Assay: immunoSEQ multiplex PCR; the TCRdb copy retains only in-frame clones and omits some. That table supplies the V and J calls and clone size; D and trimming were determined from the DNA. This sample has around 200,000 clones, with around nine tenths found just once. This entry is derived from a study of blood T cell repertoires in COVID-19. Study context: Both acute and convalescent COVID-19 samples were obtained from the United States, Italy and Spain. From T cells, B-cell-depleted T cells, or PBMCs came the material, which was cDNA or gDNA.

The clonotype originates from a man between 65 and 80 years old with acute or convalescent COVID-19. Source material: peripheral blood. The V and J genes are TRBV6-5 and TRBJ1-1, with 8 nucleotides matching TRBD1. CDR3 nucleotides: TGTGCCAGCAGCACCCGGCAGGACAGGGACACTGAAGCTTTCTTT. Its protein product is CASSTRQDRDTEAFF.